This T cell receptor beta chain was captured in a study of shared clonotypes between healthy human individuals. Study-wide points: Among donors, sharing of clonotypes was expected to be affected by sequencing depth.

The naive CD8 population came from CD45RO-negative cells selected for CCR7, without terminally differentiated effector memory CD45RA+ cells. The healthy adult donors were HIV-negative and reported no recent acute infections or vaccinations. The CDR3 is made up of 12 amino acids. J lost 5 bases, V lost 4 bases, and 1 base had no gene match. Germline CDR1 is ENHRY and CDR2 is SYGVKD. To note about this clone: Its matching antigen is unknown.

Replicate PCRs from sorted subsets contained approximately 200 ng DNA, which is tens of thousands of T cell genomes. Data came from immunoSEQ multiplex PCR; TCRdb stores just in-frame clones and leaves some out. The profile shows about 580,000 clones, 95% to 98% of them singletons. V is TRBV10-3 and J is TRBJ1-1, with 7 nucleotides matching TRBD1. The TCR sequence derives from a man aged 25-40 years in good health. The specimen sequenced was naive CD8+ T cells sorted from blood. CDR3 sequence reads: CAISGGQTEAFF. As DNA, the CDR3 is TGTGCCATCAGTGGGGGACAGACTGAAGCTTTCTTT.